This passage covers 17 T cell receptor beta chains from one sample sequenced in a study of cytomegalovirus exposure and HLA in healthy donors. This PCR relied on a set of 60 Vbeta primers and 13 Jbeta primers. Some clones are missing from TCRdb's copy, which holds only in-frame ones; the method was immunoSEQ multiplex PCR. This sample has some 86,000 clones, with about 66% found just once. Material: PBMCs. All receptors derive from a man aged 25-45 years in good health and CMV-seronegative.

The chain employs TRBV7-6 and TRBJ2-7; TRBD1 might be the D (6 bases). Trimming took off 1 base at V and 3 bases at J, with 13 bases between the two ends. CDR3 length: 15 amino acids. Per germline, CDR1 SGHVS and CDR2 FNYEAQ. CDR3 nucleotides: TGTGCCAGCAGCTTAGAATCCAGGGGTCTCTACGAGCAGTACTTC. It is translated as CASSLESRGLYEQYF.

This clone has just a few counts. The genes are TRBV7-8 and TRBJ1-6; D is unresolved. CDR1 SGHVS and CDR2 FQNEAQ come from the germline V gene. The V gene lost 5 bases and the J gene lost 5 bases, with 19 bases spanning the gap. The CDR3 has 17 amino acids. The CDR3 nucleotides are TGTGCCAGCAGCCACATACTCGGAGAGAAACATAATTCACCCCTCCACTTT. It yields the protein CASSHILGEKHNSPLHF.

This clone was counted between two and nine times. The chain recombines TRBV6-4 with TRBJ2-1, with D perhaps matching TRBD2 (6 bases). Trimming took off 0 bases at V and 4 bases at J, with 10 bases between the two ends. CDR3 size: 15 residues. Germline CDR1 and CDR2: MRHNA and SNTAGT. CDR3 residues: CASSDSSGEYNEQFF. The CDR3 bases are TGTGCCAGCAGTGACTCATCGGGGGAATACAATGAGCAGTTCTTC.

The rearrangement joins TRBV4-2 to TRBJ2-3; 10 bases are shared with TRBD2. V lost 0 bases to trimming and J lost 2 bases; unmatched junction nucleotides: 11. CDR1 is LGHNA and CDR2 is YNFKEQ in the germline V gene. The CDR3 spans 19 residues. For the CDR3, the DNA is TGTGCCAGCAGCCAAGATCTCGTCCTAGCGGGAGTCAACACAGATACGCAGTATTTT. Protein sequence: CASSQDLVLAGVNTDTQYF.

The chain is built from TRBV2 and TRBJ1-5, with D possibly TRBD1 on 5 matching bases. The CDR3 length is 16 residues. The V end was cut by 6 bases, the J end by 2 bases, with 17 bases between. Germline CDR1 reads SNHLY; CDR2 reads FYNNEI. This CDR3 reads CASRGGMEYRNQPQHF. CDR3 sequence (DNA): TGTGCCAGCAGGGGGGGGATGGAATATCGCAATCAGCCCCAGCATTTT.

The rearrangement joins TRBV7-2 to TRBJ2-7; TRBD1 agrees at 8 bases. The CDR3 is 16 residues long. Germline-derived CDR1 and CDR2 are SGHTA and FQGNSA. Trimming removed 5 bases from V and 0 bases from J; junction bases left unmatched: 9. Written as DNA, the CDR3 is TGTGCCAGCAGCCCACTCGTCGGACAGGGCTCCTACGAGCAGTACTTC. Encoded protein: CASSPLVGQGSYEQYF.

The genes are TRBV18 and TRBJ2-5, with D possibly matching TRBD1 (5 bases). Trimming pared 3 bases from V and 4 bases from J, leaving 9 bases between. Germline CDR1 KGHSH, CDR2 LQKENI. There are 13 residues in the CDR3. The CDR3 spells CASSPQGVETQYF. The CDR3 nucleotides are TGTGCCAGCTCACCTCAGGGCGTAGAGACCCAGTACTTC.

A single count supports this clone. The chain carries TRBV27 and TRBJ2-7; 10 bases fit TRBD1. The CDR3 runs 14 residues. V trimming: 5 bases; J trimming: 2 bases; junction bases outside the gene matches: 3. The germline V gene has CDR1 MNHEY and CDR2 SMNVEV (reference sequence). The CDR3 loop is CASSLTGGAYEQYF. CDR3 DNA: TGTGCCAGCAGTCTGACAGGGGGCGCCTACGAGCAGTACTTC.

The chain recombines TRBV4-1 with TRBJ2-7, with 7 nucleotides matching TRBD1. Looked up from germline, CDR1 is MGHRA and CDR2 is YSYEKL. V was clipped by 4 bases and J by 4 bases; unmatched bases: 4. This CDR3 has 13 amino acids. This CDR3 reads CASSPTGSYEQYF. The CDR3 bases are TGCGCCAGCAGCCCGACAGGGTCTTACGAGCAGTACTTC.

This clone has only one observation. This rearrangement joins TRBV5-1 to TRBJ2-5; no firm D call. Between the trimmed V and J ends, which lost 3 bases and 5 bases, there was a span of 11 bases. This CDR3 comprises 13 residues. Looked up from germline, CDR1 is SGHRS and CDR2 is YFSETQ. This chain's CDR3 is CASSSSRGETQYF. The DNA of the CDR3 is TGCGCCAGCAGCTCTAGTCGAGGCGAGACCCAGTACTTC.

This clone was counted only a few times. V and J are TRBV4-3 and TRBJ2-2; a weak D match, TRBD2 (5 bases). This CDR3 is 16 amino acids long. CDR1 and CDR2 (germline): LGHNA, YSLEER. The V end was cut by 2 bases, the J end by 4 bases, with 14 bases between. The CDR3 nucleotides are TGCGCCAGCAGCCAACCGAGCGGCCCGCTCACCGGGGAGCTGTTTTTT. It encodes CASSQPSGPLTGELFF.

The gene calls are TRBV25-1 and TRBJ1-2; D possibly corresponds to TRBD1 (5 bases). Germline assignment: CDR1 MGHDK and CDR2 SYGVNS. The CDR3 length is 13 residues. V shed 5 bases and J shed 4 bases, with 11 bases lying between them. CDR3 protein: CASSHTGTYGYTF. CDR3 DNA sequence: TGTGCCAGCAGTCATACAGGAACCTATGGCTACACCTTC.

V usage is TRBV5-1 and J usage is TRBJ1-4, with 10 bases lining up with TRBD1. Losses at the gene ends were 3 bases for V and 8 bases for J; bases not matched to a gene: 4. The CDR3 totals 14 residues. From germline, CDR1 is SGHRS and CDR2 YFSETQ. CDR3 nucleotide sequence: TGCGCCAGCAGCTGGACAGGGGGAATAGAAAAACTGTTTTTT. Protein product: CASSWTGGIEKLFF.

The J gene is TRBJ2-1, the V gene TRBV5-1; 9 bases align to TRBD2. This CDR3 comprises 16 residues. The junction had 8 bases not matched to a gene; V was cut back by 4 bases and J by 3 bases. Germline CDR1 is SGHRS and CDR2 is YFSETQ. In DNA, the CDR3 is TGCGCCAGCAGCCTTGACGGGACTAGCTTCTACAATGAGCAGTTCTTC. It yields the protein CASSLDGTSFYNEQFF.

This clone appeared a few times. DNA for the CDR3: TGTGCCAGTAGTGGACTAGGAGTTCATGAAAAACTGTTTTTT. This gives the protein CASSGLGVHEKLFF. The chain employs TRBV19 and TRBJ1-4, with unresolved D. The CDR3 runs 14 residues. From germline, CDR1 is LNHDA and CDR2 SQIVND (reference sequence). The V gene lost 5 bases and the J gene lost 6 bases, with 13 bases spanning the gap.

By sample share, this clone is medium-sized. This chain connects TRBV5-1 to TRBJ1-2; D is ambiguous. V lost 0 bases and J 0 bases, leaving 12 bases between the germline ends. In germline, CDR1 is SGHRS, CDR2 YFSETQ. The CDR3 runs to 16 residues. CDR3 sequence reads: CASSLGGGPTNYGYTF. CDR3 DNA: TGCGCCAGCAGCTTGGGGGGAGGCCCCACTAACTATGGCTACACCTTC.

This clone was observed a handful of times. The chain links TRBV7-2 to TRBJ1-1; tentatively, D is TRBD1 (5 bases). The CDR3 has 13 amino acids. Germline V CDR1 and CDR2: SGHTA, FQGNSA. V was trimmed by 6 bases and J by 2 bases, leaving 10 bases between them. The chain's CDR3 is CASSPGINTEAFF. Here the CDR3 DNA reads TGTGCCAGCAGTCCAGGGATAAACACTGAAGCTTTCTTT.